This TCR beta chain is drawn from a study of blood T cells in healthy people across ages. CDR3 length: 12 residues. V lost 3 bases and J lost 8, with 8 bases in between. Germline CDR1 KGHSH, CDR2 LQKENI. With respect to this clonotype: Its antigen is unknown.

Findings of the study overall: Across the age range, TCR beta diversity per million T cells fell in a roughly linear way.

A second PCR, run for roughly 7 to 11 cycles, used a sample-barcoded 5' primer plus a J-beta primer mix. A template-switch adaptor containing 12 random nucleotides labeled each cDNA molecule. TCRdb reprocessed the 5' RACE reads via MiXCR and lists one record per CDR3 protein. The sample consists of 700,000 or so distinct CDR3 sequences, approximately 40% of them appearing once. Specimen: blood. The chain is built from TRBV18 and TRBJ2-1; D gene ambiguous. The TCR was taken from a man older than 75 in good health. Here the CDR3 DNA reads TGTGCCAGCTCACCGCTAAAGGATGAGCAGTTCTTC. Translating it yields CASSPLKDEQFF.